This T cell receptor beta chain derives from a study of T cell repertoires in cytomegalovirus infection. Study-level information: HLA-B-restricted CMV epitopes that are well studied were used alongside recently identified HLA-C-restricted ones. Shared public TCR beta signatures pointed to both CMV infection and a matching HLA type. Study-wide results and limits: Identification of carriers of CMV plus the relevant HLA was achieved through cumulative public TCR beta family frequency. HLA-C-restricted CMV-specific TCR beta clonotypes were dominant in the ex vivo response.

As concerns this clonotype: Its specificity is not known.

TCRdb ran MiXCR on the reads and lists one entry per CDR3 protein. The sample has fewer than 850,000 distinct CDR3 sequences, roughly 29% seen once. The CDR3 loop spans 14 amino acids. Germline V gene sequence: CDR1 MGHRA, CDR2 YSYEKL. The V end was cut by 1 base, the J end by 7 bases, with 13 bases between. The chain is built from TRBV4-1 and TRBJ2-5; D might be TRBD1 (6 bases). The material sequenced was cultured CD8+ T cells from PBMCs, taken from culture after CMV antigen stimulation. This TCR came from a human donor in good health (CMV status not recorded). Some clones in this sample may be carry-over from other donors' samples. The CDR3 nucleotides are TGCGCCAGCAGCCAAGTTGGGGGCGAGGCGACCCAGTACTTC. Its translation is CASSQVGGEATQYF.